This entry lists 2 T cell receptor beta chains sequenced from one sample in a study of T cells in Graves' hyperthyroidism and ophthalmopathy. It was RNA transcripts that yielded the amplified TCR beta CDR3 regions. Using the HTBI primer set, a first-round RT-PCR was run on the TCR CDR3. MiXCR, run by TCRdb on the multiplex PCR reads, gives a single entry per CDR3 protein. Among over 500,000 distinct CDR3 sequences, around 15% were seen once, and the ten largest hold approximately 32%. Sequencing was carried out using blood. All receptors come from a young woman with Graves' ophthalmopathy.

Ten or more counts support this clonotype. The V gene is TRBV11-2, the J gene TRBJ2-1, with a possible D match to TRBD1 (5 bases). This CDR3 spans 17 amino acids. Germline values: CDR1 SGHAT, CDR2 FQNNGV. The germline V and J ends were trimmed by 4 bases and 0 bases, with 16 bases remaining between them. CDR3 coding DNA: TGTGCCAGCAGCTCGAAAGGACACCAGAGCTCCTACAATGAGCAGTTCTTC. Translating gives CASSSKGHQSSYNEQFF.

This clonotype was recorded a few times. The CDR3 carries no conserved terminal phenylalanine or tryptophan, so it likely arises from a read error. The rearrangement joins TRBV28 to TRBJ1-5; D is unresolved. The CDR3 has 13 amino acids. In germline, CDR1 is MDHEN, CDR2 SYDVKM. The V end was cut by 6 bases, the J end by 4 bases, with 10 bases between. In DNA form, the CDR3 reads TGTGCCAGCAGAACCACGGAGAATCAGCCCCAGCATTGT. This encodes CASRTTENQPQHC.